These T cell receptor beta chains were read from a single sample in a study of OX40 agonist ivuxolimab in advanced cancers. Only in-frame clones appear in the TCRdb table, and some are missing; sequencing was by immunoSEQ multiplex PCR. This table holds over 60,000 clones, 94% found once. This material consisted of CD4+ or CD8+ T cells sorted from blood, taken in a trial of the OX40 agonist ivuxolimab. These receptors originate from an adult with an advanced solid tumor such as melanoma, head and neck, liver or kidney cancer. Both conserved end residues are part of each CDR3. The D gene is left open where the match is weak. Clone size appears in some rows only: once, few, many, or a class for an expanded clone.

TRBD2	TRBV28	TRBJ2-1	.	TGTGCCAGCACACTAGCGCCGAATAACTACAATGAGCAGTTCTTC	CASTLAPNNYNEQFF
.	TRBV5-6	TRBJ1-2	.	TGTGCCAGCAGCTTCAGGGATGGCTACACCTTC	CASSFRDGYTF
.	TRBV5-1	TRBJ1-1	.	TGCGCCAGCAGCTTGTCATCAGGGGCCATGGGTACTGAAGCTTTCTTT	CASSLSSGAMGTEAFF
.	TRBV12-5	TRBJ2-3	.	TGTGCTAGTGGTTTGTTCTCCCGGACTAGCACAGATACGCAGTATTTT	CASGLFSRTSTDTQYF
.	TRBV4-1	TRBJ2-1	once	TGCGCCAGCAGCCAATCCACCAATACGGGTCGGAATGAGCAGTTCTTC	CASSQSTNTGRNEQFF
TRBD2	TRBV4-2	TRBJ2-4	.	TGTGCCAGCAGCCAAACCTCCCTAGCGGGGGGGCTTTCCGGCCTAAACATTCAGTACTTC	CASSQTSLAGGLSGLNIQYF
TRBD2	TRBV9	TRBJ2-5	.	TGTGCCAGTAAACCTAGCGGGGGTGCTTCAGAGACCCAGTACTTC	CASKPSGGASETQYF
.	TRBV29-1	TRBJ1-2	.	TGCAGCGTCCTAACTTCACAGATGTCCGCTAACTATGGCTACACCTTC	CSVLTSQMSANYGYTF
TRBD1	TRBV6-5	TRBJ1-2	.	TGTGCCAGCAGTTACTCAGGGGGCGCTGACTATGGCTACACCTTC	CASSYSGGADYGYTF
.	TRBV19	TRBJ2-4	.	TGTGCCAGTAGTGTCCGAGAAGCCAAAAACATTCAGTACTTC	CASSVREAKNIQYF
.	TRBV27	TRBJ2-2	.	TGTGCCAGCAGTCCCAACCACCCTAAGTACACCGGGGAGCTGTTTTTT	CASSPNHPKYTGELFF
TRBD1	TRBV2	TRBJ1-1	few	TGTGCCAGCAGTGTGACAGGGACTGAAGCTTTCTTT	CASSVTGTEAFF
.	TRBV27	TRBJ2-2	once	TGTGCCAGCAGTTTTGGAAGGGGCTCCGGGGAGCTGTTTTTT	CASSFGRGSGELFF